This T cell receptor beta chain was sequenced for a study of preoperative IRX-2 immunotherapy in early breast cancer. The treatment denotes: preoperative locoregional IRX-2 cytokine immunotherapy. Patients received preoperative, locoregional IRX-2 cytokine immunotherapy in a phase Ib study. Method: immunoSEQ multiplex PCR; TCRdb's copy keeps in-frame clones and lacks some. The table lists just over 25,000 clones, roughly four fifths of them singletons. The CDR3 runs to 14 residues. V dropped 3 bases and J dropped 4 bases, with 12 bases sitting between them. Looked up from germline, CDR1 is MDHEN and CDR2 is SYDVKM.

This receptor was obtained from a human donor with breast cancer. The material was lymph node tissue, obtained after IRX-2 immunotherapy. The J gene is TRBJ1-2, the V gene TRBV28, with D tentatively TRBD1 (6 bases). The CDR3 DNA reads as TGTGCCAGCAGTTTGGTGGGGGCCGGCTATGGCTACACCTTC. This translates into CASSLVGAGYGYTF.